This T cell receptor beta chain stems from a study of neurological immune-mediated disorders. V was shortened by 5 bases and J by 5 bases, with 18 bases between the two germline ends. The CDR3 runs 14 residues. Per the germline V gene, CDR1 is DFQATT and CDR2 is SNEGSKA (reference sequence). This clonotype was observed at least ten times. TCRdb reprocessed the 5' RACE reads with MiXCR, giving one entry per CDR3 protein. Found here are 87,000 or so distinct CDR3 sequences, around 3.3% of them singletons; the top ten hold 5% to 6.5%. The sample taken for sequencing was PBMCs. The chain uses TRBV20-1 and TRBJ2-5, with a tentative D call TRBD1 (5 bases). The source of this sequence is a woman aged 18-29 years with multiple sclerosis. The CDR3 loop reads CSAAPGLAMETQYF. In DNA, the CDR3 is TGCAGTGCTGCGCCAGGGCTTGCTATGGAGACCCAGTACTTC.